The clone carrying this T cell receptor (beta chain) was found many times. As yet, its antigen is unknown. Germline-derived CDR1 and CDR2 are MNHEY and SVGEGT. This CDR3 contains 12 residues. Trimming shortened V by 6 bases and J by 8 bases, and 13 bases separated the two germline ends. Every TCR beta cDNA library bore unique molecular identifiers. TCRdb redid the calling of the PCR reads with MiXCR, one entry per CDR3 protein. The sample carries about 200,000 distinct CDR3 sequences, 29% recorded once. The data belong to a study of post-analysis software for immune sequencing data. Study-wide points: A handful of TRBV segments appeared more often in patients than in controls, and TRBV5-6, TRBV5-1 and TRBV20-1 were among these. By F measure, strong co-clustering occurred among samples prepared in the same batch.

Sequenced material: blood. This receptor was taken from a girl aged 2-17 years with multiple sclerosis. This chain uses TRBV6-2 or TRBV6-3 with TRBJ1-2; no clear D gene. CDR3 bases: TGTGCCAGCAGAAGGACCGTGTCAGGCTACACCTTC. It codes for CASRRTVSGYTF.